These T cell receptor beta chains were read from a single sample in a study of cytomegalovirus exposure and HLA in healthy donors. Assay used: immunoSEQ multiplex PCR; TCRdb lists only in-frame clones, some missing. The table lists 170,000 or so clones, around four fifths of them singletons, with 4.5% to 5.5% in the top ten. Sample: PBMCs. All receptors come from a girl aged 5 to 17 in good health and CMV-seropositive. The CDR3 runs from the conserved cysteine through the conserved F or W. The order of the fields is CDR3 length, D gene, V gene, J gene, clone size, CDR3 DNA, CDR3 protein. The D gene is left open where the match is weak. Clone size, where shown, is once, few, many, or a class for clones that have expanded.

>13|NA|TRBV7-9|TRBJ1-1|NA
TGTGCCAGCAGCTTAGAGACATCCGGTGAAGCTTTCTTT
CASSLETSGEAFF
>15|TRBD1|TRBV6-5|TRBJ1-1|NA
TGTGCCAGCAGTTACGGGACAGGGCGTTCCGATGAAGCTTTCTTT
CASSYGTGRSDEAFF
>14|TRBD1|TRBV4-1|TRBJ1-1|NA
TGCGCCAGCAGCCCGGGACAGTTGAACACTGAAGCTTTCTTT
CASSPGQLNTEAFF
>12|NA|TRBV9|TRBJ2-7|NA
TGTGCCAGCAGCGTAGGCGGTTACGAGCAGTACTTC
CASSVGGYEQYF
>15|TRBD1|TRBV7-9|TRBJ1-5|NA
TGTGCCAGCAGCTCCGGGACAGGGGCCAATCAGCCCCAGCATTTT
CASSSGTGANQPQHF
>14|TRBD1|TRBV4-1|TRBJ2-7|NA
TGCGCCAGCAGCCACCGGGACAGGGGGCGAGAGCAGTACTTC
CASSHRDRGREQYF
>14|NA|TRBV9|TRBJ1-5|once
TGTGCCAGCAGCGTTTCGGGGGGCAATCAGCCCCAGCATTTT
CASSVSGGNQPQHF
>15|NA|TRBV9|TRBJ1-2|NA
TGTGCCAGCAGCGTGCAGGTGAACTCACCCTATGGCTACACCTTC
CASSVQVNSPYGYTF
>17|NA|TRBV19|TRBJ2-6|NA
TGTGCCAGTAGTATCGGTGCAGCGAACTCTGGGGCCAACGTCCTGACTTTC
CASSIGAANSGANVLTF
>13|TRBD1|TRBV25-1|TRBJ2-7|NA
TGTGCCAGCAGTGAATATACAGGGGACGAGCAGTACTTC
CASSEYTGDEQYF
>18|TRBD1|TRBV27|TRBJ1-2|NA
TGTGCCAGCAGTTTCGATCCAGGGGGTCAAAAACGGGTATATGGCTACACCTTC
CASSFDPGGQKRVYGYTF
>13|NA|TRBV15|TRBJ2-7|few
TGTGCCACCAGCGGGGGGGCGAGGAACGAGCAGTACTTC
CATSGGARNEQYF
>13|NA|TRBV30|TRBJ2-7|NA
TGTGCCTGGAGGGAGGGGCGCGTAAACGAGCAGTACTTC
CAWREGRVNEQYF
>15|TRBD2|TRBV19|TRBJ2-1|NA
TGTGCCAGTAGTATAGGAGCGGGGGCCTACAATGAGCAGTTCTTC
CASSIGAGAYNEQFF
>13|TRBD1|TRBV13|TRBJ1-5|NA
TGTGCCAGCAGCCAGGACAGGGAGCAGCCCCAGCATTTT
CASSQDREQPQHF
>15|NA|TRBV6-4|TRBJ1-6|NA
TGTGCCAGCAGTGACTCAGGCGGAGCTAATTCACCCCTCCACTTT
CASSDSGGANSPLHF
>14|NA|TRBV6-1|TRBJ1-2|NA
TGTGCCAGCAGTGACCTGCAGGGTAACTATGGCTACACCTTC
CASSDLQGNYGYTF
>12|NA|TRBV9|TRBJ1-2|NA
TGTGCCAGCAGCGGAGCGGATCCTGGCTACACCTTC
CASSGADPGYTF
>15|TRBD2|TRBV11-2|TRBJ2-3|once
TGTGCCAGCAGCCCGGGACTAGCGGGGGTGAATACGCAGTATTTT
CASSPGLAGVNTQYF
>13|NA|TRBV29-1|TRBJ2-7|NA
TGCAGCGTTGAAGGGAGCCGGGACTACGAGCAGTACTTC
CSVEGSRDYEQYF
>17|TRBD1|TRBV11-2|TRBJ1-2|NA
TGTGCCAGCAGCTTATCGCGCGACAGGGGGGGGAACTATGGCTACACCTTC
CASSLSRDRGGNYGYTF
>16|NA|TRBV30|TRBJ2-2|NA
TGTGCCTGGAGTTCCCCCTTGCGGGTTATGTCCGGGGAGCTGTTTTTT
CAWSSPLRVMSGELFF
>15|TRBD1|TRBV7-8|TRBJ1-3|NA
TGTGCCAGCAGCGCGGGGACAGGCTCTGGAAACACCATATATTTT
CASSAGTGSGNTIYF
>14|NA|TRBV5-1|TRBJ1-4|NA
TGCGCCAGCAGCTTTGCAGTATCTGGTGAAAAACTGTTTTTT
CASSFAVSGEKLFF
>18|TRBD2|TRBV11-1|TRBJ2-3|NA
TGTGCCAGCAGCTCGCCCGTGACTAGCGGGGGGGTCTTAGATACGCAGTATTTT
CASSSPVTSGGVLDTQYF
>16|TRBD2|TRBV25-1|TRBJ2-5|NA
TGTGCCAGCAGTGAAGGACGCGGGGGTCCAATAGAGACCCAGTACTTC
CASSEGRGGPIETQYF
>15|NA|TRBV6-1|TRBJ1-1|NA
TGTGCCAGCAGTGAACGAGAGATTTCGAACACTGAAGCTTTCTTT
CASSEREISNTEAFF
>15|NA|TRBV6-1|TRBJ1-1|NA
TGTGCCAGCAGTGAATGGCAGGGTGGAGGGACTGAAGCTTTCTTT
CASSEWQGGGTEAFF
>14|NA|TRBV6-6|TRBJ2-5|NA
TGTGCCAGCAGTTACGCAGGGCTCGGGGAGACCCAGTACTTC
CASSYAGLGETQYF
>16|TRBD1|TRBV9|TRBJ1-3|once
TGTGCCAGCAGCCCAAGACAGGGTCCCTCTGGAAACACCATATATTTT
CASSPRQGPSGNTIYF
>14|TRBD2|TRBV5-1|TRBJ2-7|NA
TGCGCCAGCAGCACCGGGACTAGTCTCTACGAGCAGTACTTC
CASSTGTSLYEQYF
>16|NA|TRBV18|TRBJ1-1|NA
TGTGCCAGCTCACCAGGAATCGGAATCGGGGACACTGAAGCTTTCTTT
CASSPGIGIGDTEAFF
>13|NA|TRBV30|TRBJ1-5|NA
TGTGCCCGGAGTGTGGCGGGGAATCAGCCCCAGCATTTT
CARSVAGNQPQHF
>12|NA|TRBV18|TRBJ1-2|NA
TGTGCCAGCTCACCACCGGGACACCCTCTCACCTTC
CASSPPGHPLTF
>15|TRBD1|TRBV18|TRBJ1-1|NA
TGTGCCAGCTCACCAGACGGGACAGTGAACACTGAAGCTTTCTTT
CASSPDGTVNTEAFF
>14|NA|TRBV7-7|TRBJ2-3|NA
TGTGCTAGCAGCCCCCAGGTGGGAGGAGATACGCAGTATTTT
CASSPQVGGDTQYF
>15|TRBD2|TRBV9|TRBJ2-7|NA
TGTGCCAGCAGCGTAGCCGCGGGAGAGGGCTACGAGCAGTACTTC
CASSVAAGEGYEQYF
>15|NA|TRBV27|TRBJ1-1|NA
TGTGCCAGCAGCCCTCAGGGGTGGGTAAACACTGAAGCTTTCTTT
CASSPQGWVNTEAFF
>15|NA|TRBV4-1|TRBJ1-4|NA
TGCGCCAGCAGCCAAGGGGCGGGGGGTGAGGAAAAACTGTTTTTT
CASSQGAGGEEKLFF
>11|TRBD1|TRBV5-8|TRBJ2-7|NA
TGTGCCAGCAGCCCAGGGGGCGAGCAGTACTTC
CASSPGGEQYF
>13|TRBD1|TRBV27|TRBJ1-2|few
TGTGCCAGCAGAAAACCAGGGGGCGGTGGCTACACCTTC
CASRKPGGGGYTF
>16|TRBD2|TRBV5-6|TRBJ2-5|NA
TGTGCCAGCAGCTTGGACCGTCTAGCGGGGGTTGAGACCCAGTACTTC
CASSLDRLAGVETQYF
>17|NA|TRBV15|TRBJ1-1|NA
TGTGCCACCAGCAGCCGCTGGGAGGGGGGGAGGAACACTGAAGCTTTCTTT
CATSSRWEGGRNTEAFF
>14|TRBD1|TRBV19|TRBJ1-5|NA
TGTGCCAGTATTGACAGGGGAGCGGGGCAGCCCCAGCATTTT
CASIDRGAGQPQHF
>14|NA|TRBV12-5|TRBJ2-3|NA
TGTGCTAGTGGTTTGAGCCAGCCTAGCGATACGCAGTATTTT
CASGLSQPSDTQYF
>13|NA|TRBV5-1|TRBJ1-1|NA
TGCGCCAGCAGCTTCGAACAGAACACTGAAGCTTTCTTT
CASSFEQNTEAFF
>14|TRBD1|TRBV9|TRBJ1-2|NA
TGTGCCAGCAGCGTGGGACAGCCGAGTTATGGCTACACCTTC
CASSVGQPSYGYTF
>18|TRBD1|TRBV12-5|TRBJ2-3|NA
TGTGCTAGTGGTTTGGTAAAAACAGGGGAGAGGAAAACAGATACGCAGTATTTT
CASGLVKTGERKTDTQYF
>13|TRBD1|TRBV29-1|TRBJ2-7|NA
TGCAGCGTTGAGTCGTCAGGGGGCGGCGAGCAGTACTTC
CSVESSGGGEQYF
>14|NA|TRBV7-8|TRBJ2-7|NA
TGTGCCAGCAGCTTAGGGACGGTGAGGAGGGAGCAGTACTTC
CASSLGTVRREQYF
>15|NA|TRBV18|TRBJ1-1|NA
TGTGCCAGCTCACATAGCGGGTCCTTGAACACTGAAGCTTTCTTT
CASSHSGSLNTEAFF
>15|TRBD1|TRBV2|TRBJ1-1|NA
TGTGCCAGCGCGCCAAACAGGGGCAAGGACACTGAAGCTTTCTTT
CASAPNRGKDTEAFF
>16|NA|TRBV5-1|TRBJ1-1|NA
TGCGCCAGCAGCTTGTTTATCAGGGATCGGTTTCCTGAAGCTTTCTTT
CASSLFIRDRFPEAFF
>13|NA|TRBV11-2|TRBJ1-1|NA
TGTGCCAGCATCCAACAGGGTAACACTGAAGCTTTCTTT
CASIQQGNTEAFF
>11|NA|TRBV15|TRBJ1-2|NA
TGTGCCACCCAGTCTAACTATGGCTACACCTTC
CATQSNYGYTF
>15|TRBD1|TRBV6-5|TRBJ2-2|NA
TGTGCCAGCAGTTGCTGGACAGGCATTTGCGGGGAGCTGTTTTTT
CASSCWTGICGELFF